This TCR beta chain derives from a study of sequential checkpoint blockade in melanoma. At the level of the study: Patients were randomized 1:1 to nivolumab-then-ipilimumab or ipilimumab-then-nivolumab first-line.

The treatment denotes: randomized to nivolumab then ipilimumab (arm A) or the reverse (arm B). Produced via immunoSEQ multiplex PCR; TCRdb's table is partial and in-frame only. The table includes some 31,000 clones, 75% to 90% detected once. The CDR3 runs to 14 residues. Germline lookup yields CDR1 SGHVS and CDR2 FQNEAQ. Trimming removed 4 bases from V and 4 bases from J, with 13 bases in between. This receptor was identified in a human donor with melanoma. The chain is built from TRBV7-8 and TRBJ1-2; D is uncertain. The input for sequencing was CD8+ T cells sorted from blood (inferred from file names), taken from a patient given nivolumab and ipilimumab in sequence. The CDR3 reads CASSWTDPVYGYTF. CDR3 nucleotides: TGTGCCAGCAGCTGGACTGACCCTGTCTATGGCTACACCTTC.